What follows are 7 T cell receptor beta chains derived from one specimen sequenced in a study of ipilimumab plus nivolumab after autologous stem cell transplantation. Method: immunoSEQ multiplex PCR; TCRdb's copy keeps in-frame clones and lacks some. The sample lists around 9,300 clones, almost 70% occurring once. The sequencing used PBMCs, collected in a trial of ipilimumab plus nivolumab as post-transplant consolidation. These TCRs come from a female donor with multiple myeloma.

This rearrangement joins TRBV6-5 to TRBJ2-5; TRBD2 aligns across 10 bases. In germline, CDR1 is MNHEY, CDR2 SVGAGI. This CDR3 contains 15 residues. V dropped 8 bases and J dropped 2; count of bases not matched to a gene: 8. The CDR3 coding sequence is TGTGCCAGCCGACCTAGCGGGAGCGTTCAAGAGACCCAGTACTTC. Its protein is CASRPSGSVQETQYF.

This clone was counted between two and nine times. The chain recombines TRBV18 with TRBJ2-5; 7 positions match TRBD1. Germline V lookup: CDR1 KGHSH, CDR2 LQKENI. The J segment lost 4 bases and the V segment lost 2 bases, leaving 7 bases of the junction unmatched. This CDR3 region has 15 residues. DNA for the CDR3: TGTGCCAGCTCACCAAATGCAGGGGGTTTAGAGACCCAGTACTTC. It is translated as CASSPNAGGLETQYF. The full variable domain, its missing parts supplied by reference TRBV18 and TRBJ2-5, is NAGVMQNPRHLVRRRGQEARLRCSPMKGHSHVYWYRQLPEEGLKFMVYLQKENIIDESGMPKERFSAEFPKEGPSILRIQQVVRGDSAAYFCASSPNAGGLETQYFGPGTRLLVL.

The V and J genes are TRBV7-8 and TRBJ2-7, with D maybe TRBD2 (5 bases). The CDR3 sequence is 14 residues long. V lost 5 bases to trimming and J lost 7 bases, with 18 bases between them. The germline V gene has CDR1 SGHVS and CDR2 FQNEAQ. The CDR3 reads CASSLTTGVYEQYF. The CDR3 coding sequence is TGTGCCAGCAGCCTCACCACCGGGGTGTATGAGCAGTACTTC.

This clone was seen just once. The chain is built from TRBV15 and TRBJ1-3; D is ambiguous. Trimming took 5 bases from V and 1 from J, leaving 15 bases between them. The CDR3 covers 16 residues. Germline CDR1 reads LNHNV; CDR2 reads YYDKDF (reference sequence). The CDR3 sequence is CATSGYTSKSGNTIYF. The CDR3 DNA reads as TGTGCCACCAGCGGCTATACAAGTAAATCTGGAAACACCATATATTTT.

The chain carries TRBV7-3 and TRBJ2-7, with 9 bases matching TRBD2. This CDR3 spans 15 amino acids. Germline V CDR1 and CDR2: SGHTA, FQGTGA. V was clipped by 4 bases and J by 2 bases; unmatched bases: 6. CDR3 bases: TGTGCCAGCAGCTCCTTAGCGGGAGTAGCCTACGAGCAGTACTTC. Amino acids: CASSSLAGVAYEQYF.

In nucleotides, the CDR3 is TGTGCCAGCAGTCCCGACAGATTGAACACTGAAGCTTTCTTT. Its protein product is CASSPDRLNTEAFF. The V call is TRBV27, the J call TRBJ1-1; a possible D gene is TRBD1 (5 bases). CDR3 length equals 14 residues. V was shortened by 5 bases and J by 0 bases, with 10 bases between the two germline ends. CDR1 and CDR2 from the germline V gene are MNHEY and SMNVEV (reference sequence).

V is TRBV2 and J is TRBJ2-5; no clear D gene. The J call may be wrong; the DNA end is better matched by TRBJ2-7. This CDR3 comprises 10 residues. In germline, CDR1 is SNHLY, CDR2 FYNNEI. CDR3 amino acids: CASSDYEQYF. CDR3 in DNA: TGTGCCAGCAGTGACTACGAGCAGTACTTC.